The following is a TCR beta chain sequence with its context. One junction end disagrees with the germline gene, perhaps due to a read error. This sample is part of a study of tumor-infiltrating lymphocytes in primary liver carcinoma. TCR beta cDNA was prepared out of approximately 500 ng total RNA by means of a constant-region primer. Nested multiplex PCR, run for three rounds with slightly modified ARM-PCR, yielded TCR beta libraries. The first two PCR rounds used TRBV1-TRBV30 primers with a Cbeta primer, 10 cycles each. Each CDR3 protein gets one entry after TCRdb re-called the multiplex PCR reads with MiXCR. The data show 100,000 to 150,000 distinct CDR3 sequences, 55% to 75% seen once. Investigators took RNA and DNA out together from 20-30 mg of unsorted bulk tissue. This CDR3 has 17 amino acids. Germline-derived CDR1 and CDR2 are SGHRS and YFSETQ.

V and J are TRBV5-1 and TRBJ2-5; the match to TRBD2 covers 12 bases. The TCR sequence derives from a woman aged 55 to 70 with primary liver carcinoma and hepatitis B virus infection. The sequenced sample was liver tumor tissue from sampling region 3. Stated subset: tumor region T3, left-lateral pole. DNA for the CDR3: TGCGCCAGCAGCTTGAGGCTAGCGGGAGGGTACCAAGAGACCCAGCACTTC. This sequence encodes CASSLRLAGGYQETQHF.